This TCR beta chain was sequenced for a study of cytomegalovirus exposure and HLA in healthy donors. Study observations and caveats: Several top significant clusters appeared, in a later analysis, to be linked to common viral pathogens.

Germline-derived CDR1 and CDR2 are SNHLY and FYNNEI. The germline V and J ends were trimmed by 3 bases and 5 bases, with 5 bases remaining between them. The CDR3 covers 12 residues. The donors were healthy bone marrow donors. Note on this clone: Its antigen remains unidentified.

A multiplex PCR was run with 60 Vbeta primers and 13 Jbeta primers. TCRdb's table, derived via immunoSEQ multiplex PCR, lists solely in-frame clones and lacks some. The profile shows around 130,000 clones, around 85% of them singletons. Sequenced material: PBMCs. The chain recombines TRBV2 with TRBJ1-5; D gene unclear. The origin of this receptor is a woman in her twenties or thirties in good health and CMV-seropositive. The CDR3 DNA follows: TGTGCCAGCAGTGACTCAGATCAGCCCCAGCATTTT. It translates to CASSDSDQPQHF.